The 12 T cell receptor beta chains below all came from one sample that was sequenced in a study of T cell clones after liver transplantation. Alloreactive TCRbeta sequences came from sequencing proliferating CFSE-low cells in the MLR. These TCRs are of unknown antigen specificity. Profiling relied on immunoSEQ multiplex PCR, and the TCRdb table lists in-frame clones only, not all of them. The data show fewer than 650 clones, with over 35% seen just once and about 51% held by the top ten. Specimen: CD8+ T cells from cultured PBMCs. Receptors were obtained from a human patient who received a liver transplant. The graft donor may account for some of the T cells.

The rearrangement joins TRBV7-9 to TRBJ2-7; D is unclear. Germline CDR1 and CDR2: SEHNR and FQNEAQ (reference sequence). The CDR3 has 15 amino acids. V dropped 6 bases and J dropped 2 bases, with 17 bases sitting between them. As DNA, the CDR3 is TGTGCCAGCAGTTACTCGCCGGGCCTCACCTACGAGCAGTACTTC. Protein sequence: CASSYSPGLTYEQYF.

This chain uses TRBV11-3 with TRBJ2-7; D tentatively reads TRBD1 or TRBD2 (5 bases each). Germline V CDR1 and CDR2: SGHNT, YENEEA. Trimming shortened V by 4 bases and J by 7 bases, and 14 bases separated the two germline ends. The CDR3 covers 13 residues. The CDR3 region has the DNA TGTGCCAGCAGCTCGCCCGACAGAGGGGAGCAGTACTTC. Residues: CASSSPDRGEQYF.

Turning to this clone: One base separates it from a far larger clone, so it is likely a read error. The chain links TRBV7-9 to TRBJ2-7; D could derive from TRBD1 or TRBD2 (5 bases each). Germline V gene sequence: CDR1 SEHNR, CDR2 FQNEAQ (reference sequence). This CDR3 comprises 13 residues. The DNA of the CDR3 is TGTGCCAGCAACTTCGGGGCTTCCTACGGGCAGTACTTC. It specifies CASNFGASYGQYF.

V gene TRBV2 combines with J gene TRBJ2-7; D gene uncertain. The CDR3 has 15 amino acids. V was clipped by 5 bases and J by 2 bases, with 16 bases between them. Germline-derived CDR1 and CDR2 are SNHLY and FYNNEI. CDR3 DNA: TGTGCCAGCAGTTACTCGCCGGGCCTCACCTACGAGCAGTACTTC. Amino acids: CASSYSPGLTYEQYF.

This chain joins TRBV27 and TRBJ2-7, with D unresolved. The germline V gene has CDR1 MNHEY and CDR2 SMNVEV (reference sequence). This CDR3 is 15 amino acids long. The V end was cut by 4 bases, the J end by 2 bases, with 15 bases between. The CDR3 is CASSYSPGLTYEQYF. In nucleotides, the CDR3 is TGTGCCAGCAGTTACTCGCCGGGCCTCACCTACGAGCAGTACTTC.

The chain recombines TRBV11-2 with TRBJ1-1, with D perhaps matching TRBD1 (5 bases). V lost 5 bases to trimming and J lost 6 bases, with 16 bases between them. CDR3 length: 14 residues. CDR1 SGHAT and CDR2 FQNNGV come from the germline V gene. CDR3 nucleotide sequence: TGTGCCAGCAGCCCGCGGGGGTATGATCCTGAAGCTTTCTTT. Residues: CASSPRGYDPEAFF.

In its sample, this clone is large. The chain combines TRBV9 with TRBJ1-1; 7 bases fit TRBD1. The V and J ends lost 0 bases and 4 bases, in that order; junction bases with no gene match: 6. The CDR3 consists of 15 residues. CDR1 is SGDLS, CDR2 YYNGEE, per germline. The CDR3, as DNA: TGTGCCAGCAGCGTAGATGGCAGGGGGGTCACTGAAGCTTTCTTT. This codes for CASSVDGRGVTEAFF. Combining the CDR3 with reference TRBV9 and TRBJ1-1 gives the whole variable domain DSGVTQTPKHLITATGQRVTLRCSPRSGDLSVYWYQQSLDQGLQFLIQYYNGEERAKGNILERFSAQQFPDLHSELNLSSLELGDSALYFCASSVDGRGVTEAFFGQGTRLTVV.

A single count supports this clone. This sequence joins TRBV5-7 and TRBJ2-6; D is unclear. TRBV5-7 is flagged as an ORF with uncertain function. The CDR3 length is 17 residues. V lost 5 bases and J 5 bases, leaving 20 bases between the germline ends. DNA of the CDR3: TGTGCCAGCAGATCATGTCGCGTACAAAGTCGGGCCAACGTCCTGACTTTC. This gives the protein CASRSCRVQSRANVLTF.

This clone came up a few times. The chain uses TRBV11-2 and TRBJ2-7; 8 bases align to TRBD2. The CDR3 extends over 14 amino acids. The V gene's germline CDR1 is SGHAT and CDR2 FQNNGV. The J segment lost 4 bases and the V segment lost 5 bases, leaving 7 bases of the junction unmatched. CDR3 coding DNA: TGTGCCAGCAGCCTACTAGCGGTTCCGTACGAGCAGTACTTC. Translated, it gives CASSLLAVPYEQYF.

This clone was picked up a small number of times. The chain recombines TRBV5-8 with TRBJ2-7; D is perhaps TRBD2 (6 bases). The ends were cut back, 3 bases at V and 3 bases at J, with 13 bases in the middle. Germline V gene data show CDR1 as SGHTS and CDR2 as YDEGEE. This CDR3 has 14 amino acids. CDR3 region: CASSSAGSLYEQYF. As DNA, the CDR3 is TGTGCCAGCAGCTCGGCGGGGAGCCTCTACGAGCAGTACTTC.

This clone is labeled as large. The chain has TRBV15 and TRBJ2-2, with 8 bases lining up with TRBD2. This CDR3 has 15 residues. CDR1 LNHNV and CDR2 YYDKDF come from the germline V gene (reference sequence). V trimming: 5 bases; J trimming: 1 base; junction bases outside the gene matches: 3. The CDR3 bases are TGTGCCACCAGCGTGACTAGCGAGAACACCGGGGAGCTGTTTTTT. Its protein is CATSVTSENTGELFF. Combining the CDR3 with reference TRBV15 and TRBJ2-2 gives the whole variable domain DAMVIQNPRYQVTQFGKPVTLSCSQTLNHNVMYWYQQKSSQAPKLLFHYYDKDFNNEADTPDNFQSRRPNTSFCFLDIRSPGLGDTAMYLCATSVTSENTGELFFGEGSRLTVL.

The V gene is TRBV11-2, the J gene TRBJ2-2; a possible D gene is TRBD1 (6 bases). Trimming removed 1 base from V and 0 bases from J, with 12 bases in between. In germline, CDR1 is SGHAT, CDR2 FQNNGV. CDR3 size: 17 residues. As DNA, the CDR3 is TGTGCCAGCAGCTTAGTATCAGGACAGCCGAACACCGGGGAGCTGTTTTTT. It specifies CASSLVSGQPNTGELFF.